Sequencing of this T cell receptor beta chain was carried out in a study of neurological immune-mediated disorders. Study context: Secondary progressive cases numbered 3 among the 34 multiple sclerosis patients, while the other 31 were relapsing-remitting.

This clonotype showed up many times. TCRdb reprocessed the 5' RACE reads with MiXCR, giving one entry per CDR3 protein. The table records 95,000 or so distinct CDR3 sequences, roughly 3.5% of them present only once. V lost 1 base and J 3 bases, leaving 7 bases between the germline ends. This CDR3 spans 13 amino acids. Germline CDR1 SGHRS, CDR2 YFSETQ. The TCR originated in a woman between 18 and 29 years old with multiple sclerosis. The V gene is TRBV5-1, the J gene TRBJ2-5; maybe TRBD2 (5 bases). Source material: PBMCs. The CDR3, as DNA: TGCGCCAGCAGCTTGTGGGGAGAAGAGACCCAGTACTTC. It codes for CASSLWGEETQYF.